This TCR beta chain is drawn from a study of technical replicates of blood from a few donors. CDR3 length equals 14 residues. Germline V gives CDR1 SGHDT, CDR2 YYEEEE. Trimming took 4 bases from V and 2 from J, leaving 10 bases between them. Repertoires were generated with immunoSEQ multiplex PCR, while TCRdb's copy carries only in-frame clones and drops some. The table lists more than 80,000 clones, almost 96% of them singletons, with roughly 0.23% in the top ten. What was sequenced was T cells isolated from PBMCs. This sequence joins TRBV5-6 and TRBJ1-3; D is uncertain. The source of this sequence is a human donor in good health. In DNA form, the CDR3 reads TGTGCCAGCAGCCTCCTCGGAGCTGGAAACACCATATATTTT. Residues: CASSLLGAGNTIYF.